This TCR beta chain comes out of a study of blood T cell repertoires in COVID-19. Study-level information: Sample material is recorded as cDNA or gDNA derived from T cells, B-cell-depleted T cells, or PBMCs.

Using immunoSEQ multiplex PCR, the repertoire was profiled, and TCRdb retains in-frame clones only, with some absent. In the table there are about 270,000 clones, 80% to 90% of which are singletons. V shed 4 bases, J shed 10 bases, and the junction held 4 bases outside the gene matches. CDR1 SGHRS and CDR2 YFSETQ come from the germline V gene. The CDR3 spans 12 residues. The chain uses TRBV5-1 and TRBJ2-1; 8 bases are a match to TRBD1. The clonotype comes from a woman aged 70 to 79 with acute or convalescent COVID-19. The sample consisted of peripheral blood. The CDR3 nucleotides are TGCGCCAGCAGCCGACAGGGGATAGAGCAGTTCTTC. Its protein is CASSRQGIEQFF.